This TCR beta chain was observed in a study of T-cell memory formation after mild COVID-19. Study in general: Clusters were largely donor specific. Study-wide findings and caveats: There was no confirmation that second-wave clones peaking on day 37 were SARS-CoV-2 specific. Clones shrinking between day 15 and 85 showed a balanced CD4/CD8 split, and those that grew later tilted toward CD4+.

MiXCR, run by TCRdb on the 5' RACE reads, gives a single entry per CDR3 protein. The sample carries roughly 310,000 distinct CDR3 sequences, 15% to 20% recorded once. CDR1 is GTSNPN, CDR2 SVGIG, per germline (reference sequence). The CDR3 contains 15 residues. The germline V and J ends were trimmed by 0 bases and 6 bases, with 18 bases remaining between them. On this clonotype itself: The antigen remains unidentified.

This TCR derives from a man younger than 35 who had mild COVID-19 (a few samples of this study predate the infection). Cell type and time point are not known. This rearrangement joins TRBV30 to TRBJ2-7; D is possibly TRBD1 (7 bases). Sequencing was performed on PBMCs or a T cell subset sorted from them (not recorded which). CDR3 loop: CAWSVWRGRPGEQYF. The CDR3 DNA follows: TGTGCCTGGAGTGTATGGAGGGGGCGGCCGGGCGAGCAGTACTTC.